Listed below are T cell receptor beta chains from one sample, sequenced in a study of regulatory T cells in long-lasting Graves disease. In TCRdb, the multiplex PCR reads were re-called with MiXCR into one record per CDR3 protein. The top ten hold less than 15% of the sample, which has fewer than 500,000 distinct CDR3 sequences, roughly 15% seen once. The sample was also linked to a second study, of T cells in Graves' hyperthyroidism and ophthalmopathy.

The sequenced sample was peripheral blood mononuclear cells (PBMCs), obtained at new diagnosis, from a patient treated with antithyroid drugs. These TCRs come from a man in his forties with Graves disease. Both conserved end residues are part of each CDR3. Each record gives: D gene, CDR3 length, clone size, J gene, V gene, CDR3 DNA, CDR3 protein. D genes are given only for firm matches. Clone size is shown for a subset of rows, as once, few, many or a class of expanded clone.

D: TRBD1
length: 15
size: many
J: TRBJ2-5
V: TRBV5-4
DNA: TGTGCCAGCAGCCCCGGACAGGGCGAAGGCGAGACCCAGTACTTC
CDR3: CASSPGQGEGETQYF

D: -
length: 15
size: many
J: TRBJ1-2
V: TRBV28
DNA: TGTGCCAGCAGTTCCCGCCCCGGGGCGGAGTCTGGCTACACCTTC
CDR3: CASSSRPGAESGYTF

D: -
length: 14
size: many
J: TRBJ1-5
V: TRBV2
DNA: TGTGCCAGCAGCCCCTGGACCAAGGATCAGCCCCAGCATTTT
CDR3: CASSPWTKDQPQHF

D: TRBD1
length: 13
size: -
J: TRBJ2-7
V: TRBV7-9
DNA: TGTGCCAGCAGTTCGGAACAGGGGTACGAGCAGTACTTC
CDR3: CASSSEQGYEQYF

D: -
length: 14
size: many
J: TRBJ2-5
V: TRBV15
DNA: TGTGCCACCAGCGGGGGGTCAGGCCTAGAGACCCAGTACTTC
CDR3: CATSGGSGLETQYF

D: -
length: 14
size: many
J: TRBJ1-5
V: TRBV2
DNA: TGTGCCAGCAGTGGGGGCAGGCAGGGTCAGCCCCAGCATTTT
CDR3: CASSGGRQGQPQHF

D: -
length: 11
size: many
J: TRBJ1-1
V: TRBV30
DNA: TGTGCCGGAAACGGCAACACTGAAGCTTTCTTT
CDR3: CAGNGNTEAFF

D: -
length: 14
size: many
J: TRBJ2-7
V: TRBV12-3/TRBV12-4
DNA: TGTGCCAGCAGGATGGCAGGGAGAGGTTACGAGCAGTACTTC
CDR3: CASRMAGRGYEQYF

D: -
length: 16
size: many
J: TRBJ2-1
V: TRBV6-1
DNA: TGTGCCAGCAGATTGAAAGAGGGCGGGCCTGACAATGAGCAGTTCTTC
CDR3: CASRLKEGGPDNEQFF

D: -
length: 18
size: -
J: TRBJ2-1
V: TRBV12-3/TRBV12-4
DNA: TGTGCCAGCAGTTTAAAGGGGAGTGGGCTAGCGTCTTACAATGAGCAGTTCTTC
CDR3: CASSLKGSGLASYNEQFF

D: -
length: 16
size: many
J: TRBJ2-1
V: TRBV19
DNA: TGTGCCAGTACCATCCGAAGCCGCAGCTCCTACAATGAGCAGTTCTTC
CDR3: CASTIRSRSSYNEQFF

D: -
length: 15
size: -
J: TRBJ1-3
V: TRBV19
DNA: TGTGCCAGTAGAAAATTCGACAGACATGGAAACACCATATATTTT
CDR3: CASRKFDRHGNTIYF

D: -
length: 15
size: many
J: TRBJ1-1
V: TRBV5-6
DNA: TGTGCCAGCAGCTTGGCTACAGGATCGAACACTGAAGCTTTCTTT
CDR3: CASSLATGSNTEAFF

D: TRBD2
length: 13
size: many
J: TRBJ2-1
V: TRBV10-3
DNA: TGTGCCACCTCGACTAGCGGGACTGGTGAGCAGTTCTTC
CDR3: CATSTSGTGEQFF

D: -
length: 13
size: many
J: TRBJ2-5
V: TRBV28
DNA: TGTGCCAGCAGCCTAAGAGTCGGCGAGACCCAGTACTTC
CDR3: CASSLRVGETQYF

D: TRBD1
length: 14
size: -
J: TRBJ2-1
V: TRBV29-1
DNA: TGCAGCGTCGTAGACAGGGGCGTCTACAATGAGCAGTTCTTC
CDR3: CSVVDRGVYNEQFF

D: TRBD1
length: 15
size: many
J: TRBJ2-1
V: TRBV20-1
DNA: TGCAGTGCTAGAGATCACGGACAGGGGTACAATGAGCAGTTCTTC
CDR3: CSARDHGQGYNEQFF

D: TRBD2
length: 15
size: few
J: TRBJ2-2
V: TRBV24-1
DNA: TGTGCCGCGGGCGGACGCGGGAGCCGTGGCGGGGAGCTGTTTTTT
CDR3: CAAGGRGSRGGELFF

D: -
length: 15
size: many
J: TRBJ2-3
V: TRBV20-1
DNA: TGCAGTGCTAGAGATTCCAGCGGGTACACAGATACGCAGTATTTT
CDR3: CSARDSSGYTDTQYF

D: -
length: 14
size: few
J: TRBJ2-3
V: TRBV6-1
DNA: TGTGCCAGCAGTGGGAAAGCTAGCACAGATACGCAGTATTTT
CDR3: CASSGKASTDTQYF

D: TRBD1
length: 14
size: many
J: TRBJ2-7
V: TRBV2
DNA: TGTGCCAGCAGGCCGGACAGGGGGCTATCCGAGCAGTACTTC
CDR3: CASRPDRGLSEQYF

D: -
length: 13
size: -
J: TRBJ1-2
V: TRBV6-2/TRBV6-3
DNA: TGTGCCAGCAGCTCCTACCGCCTATATGGCTACACCTTC
CDR3: CASSSYRLYGYTF

D: -
length: 14
size: many
J: TRBJ1-6
V: TRBV7-2
DNA: TGTGCCAGCCCAGGGGAGGTCTATAATTCACCCCTCCACTTT
CDR3: CASPGEVYNSPLHF

D: -
length: 14
size: many
J: TRBJ2-7
V: TRBV6-2/TRBV6-3
DNA: TGTGCCAGCAGTTACTCGAGAAGGGCCTACGAGCAGTACTTC
CDR3: CASSYSRRAYEQYF

D: TRBD1
length: 18
size: few
J: TRBJ2-7
V: TRBV12-3/TRBV12-4
DNA: TGTGCCAGCAAAGGAGGACAGGGCGTTGGTGAGAATGACTACGAGCAGTACTTC
CDR3: CASKGGQGVGENDYEQYF

D: -
length: 17
size: -
J: TRBJ2-1
V: TRBV4-1
DNA: TGCGCCAGCAGCCAAGTTGATGTGGCAGCGACCTACAATGAGCAGTTCTTC
CDR3: CASSQVDVAATYNEQFF

D: TRBD2
length: 18
size: once
J: TRBJ2-7
V: TRBV27
DNA: TGTGCCAGCAGTTACGAAGCGGGACCTACTATCAGCTCCTACGAGCAGTACTTC
CDR3: CASSYEAGPTISSYEQYF

D: -
length: 13
size: -
J: TRBJ2-3
V: TRBV11-2
DNA: TGTGCCAGCAGCTCCCGGGCTCCAGATACGCAGTATTTT
CDR3: CASSSRAPDTQYF

D: -
length: 13
size: many
J: TRBJ1-2
V: TRBV28
DNA: TGTGCCAGCAGTCCCATCGGGTTAGATGGCTACACCTTC
CDR3: CASSPIGLDGYTF

D: TRBD1
length: 15
size: few
J: TRBJ2-1
V: TRBV12-5
DNA: TGTGCTAGTGGTTTTTTTAACAGGGGGTACAATGAGCAGTTCTTC
CDR3: CASGFFNRGYNEQFF

D: TRBD2
length: 14
size: -
J: TRBJ2-7
V: TRBV28
DNA: TGTGCCAGCAGATCGTCTAGCGGGATCTACGAGCAGTACTTC
CDR3: CASRSSSGIYEQYF

D: TRBD2
length: 16
size: few
J: TRBJ2-1
V: TRBV20-1
DNA: TGCAGCGTTGAAGACCCCCGGGACTATTCCTACAATGAGCAGTTCTTC
CDR3: CSVEDPRDYSYNEQFF

D: -
length: 15
size: many
J: TRBJ2-3
V: TRBV5-4
DNA: TGTGCCAGCAGCGAGCCGGGACTTCACACAGATACGCAGTATTTT
CDR3: CASSEPGLHTDTQYF

D: -
length: 14
size: -
J: TRBJ2-7
V: TRBV29-1
DNA: TGCAGCGTTTCCCCGGGGAAGGGTGGCTACGAGCAGTACTTC
CDR3: CSVSPGKGGYEQYF

D: TRBD1
length: 13
size: many
J: TRBJ1-1
V: TRBV12-3/TRBV12-4
DNA: TGTGCCAGCAGCCGGACAGGGAAGACTGAAGCTTTCTTT
CDR3: CASSRTGKTEAFF

D: TRBD2
length: 17
size: many
J: TRBJ2-3
V: TRBV12-3/TRBV12-4
DNA: TGTGCCAGCAGTTTAGCCTTACCGGGACTAGACTCAGATACGCAGTATTTT
CDR3: CASSLALPGLDSDTQYF

D: -
length: 14
size: many
J: TRBJ2-7
V: TRBV2
DNA: TGTGCCAGCAGTCCGACAGTGGCGGTCTACGAGCAGTACTTC
CDR3: CASSPTVAVYEQYF

D: -
length: 14
size: -
J: TRBJ2-7
V: TRBV10-3
DNA: TGTGCCCTGGGGCCGATAGCGGTTACCTACGAGCAGTACTTC
CDR3: CALGPIAVTYEQYF

D: -
length: 16
size: many
J: TRBJ2-1
V: TRBV7-8
DNA: TGTGCCAGCAGCCACTACTCAGGGATTCTCCCTAATGAGCAGTTCTTC
CDR3: CASSHYSGILPNEQFF

D: -
length: 12
size: few
J: TRBJ2-5
V: TRBV6-2/TRBV6-3
DNA: TGTGCCTTCTCCCCGGACAGTACGACCCAGTACTTC
CDR3: CAFSPDSTTQYF

D: -
length: 13
size: many
J: TRBJ2-5
V: TRBV28
DNA: TGTGCCAGCACCCGGGGGCGAATGGAGACCCAGTACTTC
CDR3: CASTRGRMETQYF

D: TRBD2
length: 15
size: -
J: TRBJ2-5
V: TRBV5-1
DNA: TGCGCCAGCAGCTTGATGCTAGCGGGAGGTGAGACCCAGTACTTC
CDR3: CASSLMLAGGETQYF

D: -
length: 14
size: few
J: TRBJ1-1
V: TRBV6-2/TRBV6-3
DNA: TGTGCCAGCACCCGAGGAGGGTCGAACACTGAAGCTTTCTTT
CDR3: CASTRGGSNTEAFF

D: TRBD1
length: 13
size: many
J: TRBJ1-1
V: TRBV29-1
DNA: TGCAGCGTGACTGGACAGGGCGACACTGAAGCTTTCTTT
CDR3: CSVTGQGDTEAFF

D: TRBD2
length: 14
size: few
J: TRBJ2-1
V: TRBV6-2/TRBV6-3
DNA: TGTGCCAGCAGTTACTCACGGACTAGCAATGAGCAGTTCTTC
CDR3: CASSYSRTSNEQFF

D: -
length: 13
size: few
J: TRBJ2-2
V: TRBV5-1
DNA: TGCGCCAGCAGCCCGTCCGGGACTGGGAACCTGTTTTTT
CDR3: CASSPSGTGNLFF

D: TRBD2
length: 14
size: many
J: TRBJ2-3
V: TRBV30
DNA: TGTGCCTGGAGTGCTAGCGGGAGGAGGGATACGCAGTATTTT
CDR3: CAWSASGRRDTQYF

D: -
length: 14
size: many
J: TRBJ2-7
V: TRBV28
DNA: TGTGCCAGCAGTCCTCCGCCGGGAAACTACGAGCAGTACTTC
CDR3: CASSPPPGNYEQYF

D: -
length: 15
size: many
J: TRBJ2-5
V: TRBV5-1
DNA: TGCGCCAGCACACCCGGGTCCGGTCTCGTGGAGACCCAGTACTTC
CDR3: CASTPGSGLVETQYF

D: TRBD2
length: 15
size: -
J: TRBJ2-4
V: TRBV11-1
DNA: TGTGCCAGCAGCCCCTCGGGGGGACTAGGTGACATTCAGTACTTC
CDR3: CASSPSGGLGDIQYF

D: TRBD2
length: 16
size: -
J: TRBJ2-7
V: TRBV2
DNA: TGTGCCAGCAGTGTAGGACTAGCGGGGGGGGTCAATGAGCAGTACTTC
CDR3: CASSVGLAGGVNEQYF

D: -
length: 16
size: many
J: TRBJ2-1
V: TRBV20-1
DNA: TGCAGTGCTAGCGGGTCCTCTATCAGCTCCTACAATGAGCAGTTCTTC
CDR3: CSASGSSISSYNEQFF